The 12 T cell receptor beta chains in this list originate from one sample, sequenced in a study of CD8+ T cells in alopecia areata. Sorting of pooled cutaneous lymph node cells used CD4, CD8alpha, NKG2D, NKG2ACE and other markers. The sequencing template was cDNA reverse transcribed from extracted RNA. Measured with immunoSEQ multiplex PCR; TCRdb has only the in-frame clones, and not every one. The sample was found to contain 250,000 or so clones, and every one recurs. Sequenced input: CD4+ T cells sorted from a lymph node. Receptors were obtained from a C3H/HeJ mouse with alopecia areata. The strain's MHC haplotype is H2-k.

This clone was seen a few times. The gene names given are mouse names. The CDR3 end is not reached by the read, which stops 4 residues before it; the germline J gene fills it in. The chain has TRBV1 and TRBJ2-1; D ambiguous. Germline values: CDR1 NSQYPW, CDR2 LRSPGD (reference sequence). The germline V and J ends were trimmed by 7 bases and 0 bases, with 10 bases remaining between them. There are 14 residues in the CDR3. The sequenced part of the CDR3 DNA is TGCACCTGCACCCCGTCCCTTAACTATGCT. Protein: CTCTPSLNYA. The entire CDR3 sequence reads CTCTPSLNYAEQFF. The variable domain in full, completed from reference TRBV1 and TRBJ2-1, reads VTLLEQNPRWRLVPRGQAVNLRCILKNSQYPWMSWYQQDLQKQLQWLFTLRSPGDKEVKSLPGADYLATRVTDTELRLQVANMSQGRTLYCTCTPSLNYAEQFFGPGTRLTVL.

Note on this clone: Mouse gene names and germline throughout. The missing CDR3 end, 4 residues past where the read stops, is filled in from the germline J gene. The same CDR3 arises from other DNA sequences in this sample as well. This sequence joins TRBV13-3 and TRBJ2-5; 12 nucleotides line up with TRBD1. Germline V lookup: CDR1 NNHDY, CDR2 SYVADS. The CDR3 is 15 amino acids. The CDR3 region is CASSEGTGGRDTQYF. The DNA read from the CDR3 is TGTGCCAGCAGTGAGGGGACAGGGGGCCGAGAC. Combining the CDR3 with reference TRBV13-3 and TRBJ2-5 gives the whole variable domain EAAVTQSPRSKVAVTGGKVTLSCHQTNNHDYMYWYRQDTGHGLRLIHYSYVADSTEKGDIPDGYKASRPSQENFSLILELASLSQTAVYFCASSEGTGGRDTQYFGPGTRLLVL.

This clone was picked up a small number of times. Mouse gene names and germline throughout. The read finishes 4 residues shy of the CDR3 end, and the germline J gene is used to complete it. Other DNA sequences in the sample encode the same CDR3. The chain is built from TRBV13-1 and TRBJ1-2, with 8 bases matching TRBD1. The CDR3 sequence is 14 residues long. The V gene end was trimmed by 2 bases and the J gene end by 4 bases; junction bases not matched to a gene: 4. CDR1 and CDR2 from the germline V gene are NSHNY and SYGAGN. Incomplete CDR3 DNA: TGTGCCAGCAGTGACAGGGGGCTGGGCTCC. It specifies CASSDRGLGS. The whole CDR3 reads CASSDRGLGSDYTF.

As regards this clone: Genes here carry mouse names. With the read ending 4 residues before the CDR3 end, the germline J gene is used to fill in that end. The sample holds other DNA sequences that translate to the same CDR3. The chain carries TRBV19 and TRBJ2-4, with 8 positions matching TRBD1. V lost 4 bases to trimming and J lost 0 bases; unmatched junction nucleotides: 1. The CDR3 is made up of 14 amino acids. Germline-derived CDR1 and CDR2 are FNHDT and SITEND (reference sequence). CDR3 residues: CASSRQGSQNTLYF. CDR3 DNA, as far as it was read: TGTGCCAGCAGTCGACAGGGGAGTCAAAAC.

This clone has more than one count but fewer than ten. Any gene name here is a mouse gene name. The missing CDR3 end, 4 residues past where the read stops, is filled in from the germline J gene. The V and J genes are TRBV5 and TRBJ2-7, with D unresolved. CDR1 is LGHNA, CDR2 YNLKQL, per germline (reference sequence). There are 15 residues in the CDR3. Trimming removed 0 bases from V and 0 bases from J, with 9 bases in between. CDR3 protein: CASSQEGRSSYEQYF. The sequenced CDR3 bases are TGTGCCAGCAGCCAAGAGGGGAGGAGCTCCTAT.

This clone showed up just a few times. The germline and genes are mouse ones. The DNA ends 4 residues before the CDR3 does, and the rest of the CDR3 is filled in from the germline J gene. V usage is TRBV1 and J usage is TRBJ2-7; no reliable D call. The CDR3 contains 13 residues. V gave up 4 bases and J gave up 0 bases, with 7 bases separating them. Germline V gives CDR1 NSQYPW, CDR2 LRSPGD (reference sequence). CDR3 sequence reads: CTCSEQSSYEQYF. The CDR3 DNA, read in part, is TGCACCTGCAGTGAGCAGAGCTCCTAT.

Comments on this clone: This could be a read error, since a much larger clone is one nucleotide away. Mouse gene names and germline throughout. The sequence runs out 4 residues before the end of the CDR3; the remainder is reconstructed from the germline J gene. Other DNA sequences in this specimen translate into the identical CDR3. The chain uses TRBV19 and TRBJ2-2, with 8 nucleotides matching TRBD1. V shed 4 bases, J shed 2 bases, and the junction held 1 base outside the gene matches. Germline V gene sequence: CDR1 FNHDT, CDR2 SITEND (reference sequence). This CDR3 is 14 amino acids long. The CDR3 region is CASSHRGNTGQLYF. Incomplete CDR3 DNA: TGTGCCAGCAGTCACAGGGGGAACACCGGG.

This clone came up a few times. Germline and genes: mouse. The read ends 4 residues shy of where the CDR3 ends; the end is completed using the germline J gene. The rearrangement links TRBV14 to TRBJ2-7; perhaps TRBD1 as D (6 bases). Per germline, CDR1 SGHDT and CDR2 FRDEAV. The CDR3 consists of 13 residues. The ends were cut back, 0 bases at V and 3 bases at J, with 7 bases in the middle. CDR3 sequence: CASSFWDNYEQYF. CDR3 DNA, as far as it was read: TGTGCCAGCAGTTTCTGGGACAACTAT.

This clone came up a few times. Germline and genes: mouse. The CDR3 end is not reached by the read, which stops 4 residues before it; the germline J gene fills it in. This chain links TRBV19 with TRBJ2-1; possible D gene TRBD2, 6 bases. Germline CDR1 and CDR2: FNHDT and SITEND (reference sequence). The CDR3 runs 15 residues. V was cut by 0 bases and J by 3 bases, with 10 bases left in between. The CDR3 loop is CASSIGPGVYAEQFF. The sequenced part of the CDR3 DNA is TGTGCCAGCAGTATAGGCCCTGGGGTCTATGCT.

On this clone: The germline and genes are mouse ones. The CDR3 extends 4 residues past the end of the read, so its final part is completed from the germline J gene. This chain connects TRBV31 to TRBJ1-2; maybe TRBD1 (5 bases). The CDR3 contains 12 residues. CDR1 is GKSSPN, CDR2 SITVG, per germline. Between the trimmed V and J ends, which lost 7 bases and 0 bases, there was a span of 9 bases. CDR3 DNA (partial): TGTGCCTTCCCGACAGCAAACTCC. It specifies CAFPTANS. In full, the CDR3 is CAFPTANSDYTF.

This clone showed up just a few times. These gene names are mouse names. The CDR3 end falls 4 residues outside the read, so it is completed with the germline J gene. The rearrangement joins TRBV5 to TRBJ1-2; 7 bases agree with TRBD1. V was pared by 4 bases and J by 0 bases, with 2 bases of the junction left unmatched. Germline V gene data show CDR1 as LGHNA and CDR2 as YNLKQL (reference sequence). The CDR3 totals 14 residues. The part of the CDR3 DNA that was read is TGTGCCAGCAGCCCAGACAGGGCAAACTCC. As protein: CASSPDRANS. The complete CDR3 protein is CASSPDRANSDYTF.

Comment on this clone: The genes are named according to mouse. The CDR3 goes on 4 residues after the read ends, and that part is filled in from the germline J gene. The identical CDR3 is also encoded by other nucleotide sequences in the sample. V is TRBV1 and J is TRBJ2-1; D is possibly TRBD2 (6 bases). Between the trimmed V and J ends, which lost 0 bases and 1 base, there was a span of 10 bases. This CDR3 comprises 16 residues. Germline V lookup: CDR1 NSQYPW, CDR2 LRSPGD (reference sequence). CDR3 DNA (partial): TGCACCTGCAGTGCAGATCGTTGGGGGAACTATGCT. Amino acids: CTCSADRWGNYA. The whole CDR3 sequence is CTCSADRWGNYAEQFF.